Listed below are T cell receptor beta chains from one sample, sequenced in a study of brain T cells in children with intractable seizures. Profiling relied on immunoSEQ multiplex PCR, and the TCRdb table lists in-frame clones only, not all of them. The sample yields roughly 69,000 clones, 90% to 96% seen once. Specimen: peripheral blood, collected at surgery. These receptors came from a boy less than two years old with focal cortical dysplasia and intractable seizures. CDR3s include the opening cysteine and the closing phenylalanine or tryptophan. Fields, in order: clone size, CDR3 length, D gene, J gene, V gene, CDR3 protein, CDR3 DNA. D genes are given only for firm matches. Rows give clone size only sometimes, using once, few, many, or a class for an expanded clone.

once | 15 | TRBD1 | TRBJ2-2 | TRBV5-1 | CASSLEGTGGGELFF | TGCGCCAGCAGCTTGGAAGGGACAGGGGGCGGGGAGCTGTTTTTT
NA | 13 | TRBD1 | TRBJ1-2 | TRBV20-1 | CSASTGANYGYTF | TGCAGTGCTAGTACAGGGGCTAACTATGGCTACACCTTC
NA | 15 | TRBD1 | TRBJ2-3 | TRBV19 | CASSMAYRGTDTQYF | TGTGCCAGTAGTATGGCTTACAGGGGAACAGATACGCAGTATTTT
NA | 15 | NA | TRBJ2-2 | TRBV5-1 | CASSLTTGSTGELFF | TGCGCCAGCAGCTTGACAACCGGGTCCACCGGGGAGCTGTTTTTT
NA | 17 | NA | TRBJ2-2 | TRBV6-2/TRBV6-3 | CASSYSRASRNTGELFF | TGTGCCAGCAGTTACTCGAGAGCTAGCCGGAACACCGGGGAGCTGTTTTTT
NA | 17 | TRBD1 | TRBJ2-3 | TRBV7-7 | CASSLAPRTGGTDTQYF | TGTGCCAGCAGCTTAGCGCCCCGGACAGGGGGCACAGATACGCAGTATTTT
NA | 14 | TRBD2 | TRBJ2-5 | TRBV27 | CATSGLAGGETQYF | TGTGCCACTTCGGGACTAGCGGGAGGCGAGACCCAGTACTTC
NA | 17 | TRBD1 | TRBJ1-2 | TRBV5-4 | CASSPGQGRGANYGYTF | TGTGCCAGCAGCCCGGGACAGGGACGCGGAGCTAACTATGGCTACACCTTC
NA | 13 | NA | TRBJ2-7 | TRBV12-3/TRBV12-4 | CASSSQIGYEQYF | TGTGCCAGCAGTAGCCAAATCGGCTACGAGCAGTACTTC
NA | 16 | TRBD1 | TRBJ2-1 | TRBV15 | CATSSLRTGNYNEQFF | TGTGCCACCAGCTCCCTTCGGACAGGGAACTACAATGAGCAGTTCTTC
NA | 15 | NA | TRBJ1-5 | TRBV7-4 | CASSPRQASNQPQHF | TGTGCCAGCAGCCCCCGACAGGCAAGCAATCAGCCCCAGCATTTT
NA | 16 | TRBD2 | TRBJ2-3 | TRBV28 | CASSPFLRGLADTQYF | TGTGCCAGCAGTCCTTTTTTGCGGGGGTTGGCAGATACGCAGTATTTT
NA | 17 | TRBD1 | TRBJ1-1 | TRBV3-1/TRBV3-2 | CASSQYGGTGLNTEAFF | TGTGCCAGCAGCCAATATGGGGGGACAGGGCTGAACACTGAAGCTTTCTTT
NA | 11 | NA | TRBJ1-5 | TRBV2 | CASGGEGPQHF | TGTGCCAGCGGGGGTGAGGGGCCCCAGCATTTT
NA | 12 | NA | TRBJ2-7 | TRBV12-3/TRBV12-4 | CASSLVGTEQYF | TGTGCCAGCAGTTTGGTGGGAACTGAGCAGTACTTC
NA | 16 | NA | TRBJ1-5 | TRBV6-1 | CASSEGGGGSNQPQHF | TGTGCCAGCAGTGAAGGGGGGGGAGGGAGCAATCAGCCCCAGCATTTT
NA | 15 | NA | TRBJ2-1 | TRBV7-2 | CASSPRLVPNNEQFF | TGTGCCAGCAGCCCCCGACTGGTCCCAAACAATGAGCAGTTCTTC
NA | 14 | NA | TRBJ2-7 | TRBV13 | CASSQGGTTYEQYF | TGTGCCAGCAGCCAAGGCGGGACCACCTACGAGCAGTACTTC
NA | 17 | NA | TRBJ1-6 | TRBV7-6 | CASSLVGELASNSPLHF | TGTGCCAGCAGCTTAGTAGGAGAGCTTGCGTCTAATTCACCCCTCCACTTT
NA | 12 | NA | TRBJ1-2 | TRBV6-4 | CASSSNRDCYTF | TGTGCCAGCAGTTCCAACAGGGATTGCTACACCTTC
NA | 14 | NA | TRBJ1-3 | TRBV5-1 | CASSLQETGNTIYF | TGCGCCAGCAGCTTGCAGGAAACTGGAAACACCATATATTTT
NA | 14 | NA | TRBJ1-2 | TRBV7-9 | CASSLALAVRGYTF | TGTGCCAGCAGCTTAGCTCTGGCGGTTCGGGGCTACACCTTC
once | 13 | NA | TRBJ1-1 | TRBV11-2 | CASSLSDRFEAFF | TGTGCCAGCAGCCTCTCCGACAGGTTTGAAGCTTTCTTT
NA | 11 | NA | TRBJ2-1 | TRBV12-3/TRBV12-4 | CASSYKEEQFF | TGTGCCAGCAGTTATAAGGAAGAGCAGTTCTTC
NA | 14 | NA | TRBJ1-3 | TRBV28 | CASSFAGNGNTIYF | TGTGCCAGCAGTTTTGCGGGGAACGGAAACACCATATATTTT
NA | 19 | TRBD1 | TRBJ2-6 | TRBV4-2 | CASSQDRDRGFPGANVLTF | TGTGCCAGCAGCCAAGACCGGGACAGGGGGTTCCCTGGGGCCAACGTCCTGACTTTC
NA | 10 | NA | TRBJ2-3 | TRBV21-1 | CASSNDTQYF | TGTGCCAGCAGCAACGATACGCAGTATTTT
NA | 15 | NA | TRBJ2-7 | TRBV10-3 | CAIRGLSALSYEQYF | TGTGCCATCAGGGGACTTTCAGCGCTGTCCTACGAGCAGTACTTC
NA | 14 | NA | TRBJ2-7 | TRBV18 | CASSPWLNPYEQYF | TGTGCCAGCTCACCATGGCTGAACCCCTACGAGCAGTACTTC
NA | 15 | TRBD2 | TRBJ2-5 | TRBV4-2 | CASSTKRGGLETQYF | TGTGCCAGCAGCACAAAGCGGGGGGGCTTGGAGACCCAGTACTTC
NA | 13 | NA | TRBJ2-7 | TRBV24-1 | CATEDTSSYEQYF | TGTGCCACCGAGGACACGAGCTCCTACGAGCAGTACTTC
NA | 14 | NA | TRBJ2-3 | TRBV5-1 | CASSSSTNTDTQYF | TGCGCCAGCAGCTCTAGCACTAACACAGATACGCAGTATTTT
NA | 14 | NA | TRBJ2-7 | TRBV10-3 | CAISVLQGEGEQYF | TGTGCCATCAGTGTGTTGCAGGGTGAGGGGGAGCAGTACTTC
NA | 17 | TRBD1 | TRBJ1-2 | TRBV5-8 | CASSLGAGTGGLYGYTF | TGTGCCAGCAGCTTGGGGGCCGGGACAGGGGGCCTCTATGGCTACACCTTC
NA | 15 | NA | TRBJ2-3 | TRBV9 | CASSNTAAVTDTQYF | TGTGCCAGCAGCAATACAGCGGCCGTCACAGATACGCAGTATTTT
NA | 16 | TRBD2 | TRBJ2-2 | TRBV9 | CASSVARAGGTGELFF | TGTGCCAGCAGCGTAGCTCGAGCGGGAGGCACCGGGGAGCTGTTTTTT
NA | 13 | TRBD1 | TRBJ1-2 | TRBV5-1 | CASSEDRVGGYTF | TGCGCCAGCAGCGAGGACAGGGTGGGAGGCTACACCTTC
NA | 15 | NA | TRBJ1-2 | TRBV11-2 | CASSLVGRANYGYTF | TGTGCCAGCAGCTTAGTTGGCCGAGCTAACTATGGCTACACCTTC
NA | 16 | TRBD1 | TRBJ2-5 | TRBV7-8 | CASSNPTGSRGETQYF | TGTGCCAGCAGCAACCCGACAGGGTCGAGGGGGGAGACCCAGTACTTC
NA | 13 | NA | TRBJ1-5 | TRBV5-8 | CASSLGSDQPQHF | TGTGCCAGCAGCTTGGGGTCCGATCAGCCCCAGCATTTT
NA | 18 | TRBD1 | TRBJ2-2 | TRBV7-9 | CASTSGTGGISNTGELFF | TGTGCCAGCACCTCCGGGACAGGGGGTATTTCGAACACCGGGGAGCTGTTTTTT
NA | 15 | TRBD2 | TRBJ2-5 | TRBV11-1 | CASRSGLAGWETQYF | TGTGCCAGCAGATCCGGACTAGCGGGATGGGAGACCCAGTACTTC
NA | 15 | TRBD2 | TRBJ2-7 | TRBV7-6 | CASSLNSGGFYEQYF | TGTGCCAGCAGCTTAAATAGCGGGGGCTTCTACGAGCAGTACTTC
once | 14 | NA | TRBJ1-2 | TRBV19 | CASSTPDSKGGYTF | TGTGCCAGTAGTACTCCGGACAGTAAAGGAGGCTACACCTTC
NA | 14 | TRBD2 | TRBJ2-5 | TRBV20-1 | CSASTSGGPETQYF | TGCAGTGCTAGTACTAGCGGGGGCCCGGAGACCCAGTACTTC
once | 16 | TRBD2 | TRBJ2-1 | TRBV3-1/TRBV3-2 | CASSQLAGVAYNEQFF | TGTGCCAGCAGTCAACTAGCGGGAGTGGCCTACAATGAGCAGTTCTTC